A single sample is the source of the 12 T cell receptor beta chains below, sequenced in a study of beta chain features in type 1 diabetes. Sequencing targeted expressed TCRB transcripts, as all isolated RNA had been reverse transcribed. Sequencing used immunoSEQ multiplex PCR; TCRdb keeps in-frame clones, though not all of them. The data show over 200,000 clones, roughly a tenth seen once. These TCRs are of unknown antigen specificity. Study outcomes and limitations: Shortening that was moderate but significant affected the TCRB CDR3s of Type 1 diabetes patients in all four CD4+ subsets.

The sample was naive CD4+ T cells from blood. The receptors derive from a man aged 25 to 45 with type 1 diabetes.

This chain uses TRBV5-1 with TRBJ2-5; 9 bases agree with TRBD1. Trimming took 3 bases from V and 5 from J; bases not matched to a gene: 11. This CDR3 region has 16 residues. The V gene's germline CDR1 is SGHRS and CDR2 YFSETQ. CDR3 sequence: CASSYNTGGIMETQYF. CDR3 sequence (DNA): TGCGCCAGCAGCTATAACACAGGGGGCATAATGGAGACCCAGTACTTC.

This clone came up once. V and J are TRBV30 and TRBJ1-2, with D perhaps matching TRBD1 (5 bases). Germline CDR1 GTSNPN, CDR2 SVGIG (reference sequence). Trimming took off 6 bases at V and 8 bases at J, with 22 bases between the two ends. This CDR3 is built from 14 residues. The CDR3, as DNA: TGTGCCTGCGAGGGTGGCGGGGGAAGCGTAGGCTACACCTTC. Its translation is CACEGGGGSVGYTF.

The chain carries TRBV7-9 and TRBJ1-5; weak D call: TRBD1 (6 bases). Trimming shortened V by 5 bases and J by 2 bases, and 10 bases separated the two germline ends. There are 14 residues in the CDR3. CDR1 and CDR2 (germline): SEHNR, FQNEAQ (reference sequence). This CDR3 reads CASSPRQGNQPQHF. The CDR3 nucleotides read TGTGCCAGCAGCCCAAGACAGGGCAATCAGCCCCAGCATTTT.

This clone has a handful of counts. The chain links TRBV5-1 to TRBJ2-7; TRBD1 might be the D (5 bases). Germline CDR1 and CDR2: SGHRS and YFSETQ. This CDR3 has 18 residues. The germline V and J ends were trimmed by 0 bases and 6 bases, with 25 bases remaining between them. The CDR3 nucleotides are TGCGCCAGCAGCTTGGCCCGTAATCCCGGACACCCTCTCCCCGAGCAGTACTTC. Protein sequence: CASSLARNPGHPLPEQYF.

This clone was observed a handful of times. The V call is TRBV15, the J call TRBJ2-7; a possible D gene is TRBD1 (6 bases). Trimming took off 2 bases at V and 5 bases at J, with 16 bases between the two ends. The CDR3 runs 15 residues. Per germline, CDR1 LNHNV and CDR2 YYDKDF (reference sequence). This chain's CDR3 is CATSRLVTGYHEQYF. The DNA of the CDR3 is TGTGCCACCAGCAGACTCGTTACAGGGTATCACGAGCAGTACTTC.

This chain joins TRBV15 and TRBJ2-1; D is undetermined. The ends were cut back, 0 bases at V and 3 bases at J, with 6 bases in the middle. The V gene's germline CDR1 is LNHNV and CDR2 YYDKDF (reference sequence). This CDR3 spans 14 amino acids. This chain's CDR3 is CATSRDLNYNEQFF. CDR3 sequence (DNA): TGTGCCACCAGCAGAGATCTAAACTACAATGAGCAGTTCTTC.

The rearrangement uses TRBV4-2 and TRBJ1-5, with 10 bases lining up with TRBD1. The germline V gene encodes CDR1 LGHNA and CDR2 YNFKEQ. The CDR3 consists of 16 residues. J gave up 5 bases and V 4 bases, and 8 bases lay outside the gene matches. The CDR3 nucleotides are TGTGCCAGCAGCCGACTCCCCGGACAGGGGGATCAGCCCCAGCATTTT. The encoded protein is CASSRLPGQGDQPQHF.

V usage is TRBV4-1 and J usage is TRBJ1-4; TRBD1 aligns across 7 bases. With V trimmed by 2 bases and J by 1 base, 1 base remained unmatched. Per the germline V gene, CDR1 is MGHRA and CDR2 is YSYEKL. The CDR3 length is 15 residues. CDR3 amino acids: CASSQRQGTNEKLFF. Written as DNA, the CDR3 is TGCGCCAGCAGCCAAAGACAGGGAACTAATGAAAAACTGTTTTTT.

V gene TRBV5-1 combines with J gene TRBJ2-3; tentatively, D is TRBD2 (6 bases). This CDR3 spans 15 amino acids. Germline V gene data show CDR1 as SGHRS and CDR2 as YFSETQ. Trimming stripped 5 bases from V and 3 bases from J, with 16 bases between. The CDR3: CASRTGTLRTDTQYF. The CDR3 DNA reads TGCGCCAGCAGAACCGGGACTTTAAGAACAGATACGCAGTATTTT.

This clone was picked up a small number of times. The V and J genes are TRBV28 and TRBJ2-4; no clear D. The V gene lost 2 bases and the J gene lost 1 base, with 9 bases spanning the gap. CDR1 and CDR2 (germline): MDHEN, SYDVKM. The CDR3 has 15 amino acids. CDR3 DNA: TGTGCCAGCAGTTTACTAACTACTGCCAAAAACATTCAGTACTTC. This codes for CASSLLTTAKNIQYF. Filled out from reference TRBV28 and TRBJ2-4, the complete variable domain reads DVKVTQSSRYLVKRTGEKVFLECVQDMDHENMFWYRQDPGLGLRLIYFSYDVKMKEKGDIPEGYSVSREKKERFSLILESASTNQTSMYLCASSLLTTAKNIQYFGAGTRLSVL.

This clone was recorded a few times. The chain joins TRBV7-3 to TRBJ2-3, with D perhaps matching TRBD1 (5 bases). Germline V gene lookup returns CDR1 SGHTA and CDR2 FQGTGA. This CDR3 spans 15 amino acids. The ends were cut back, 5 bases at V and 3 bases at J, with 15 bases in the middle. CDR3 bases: TGTGCCAGCAGCCGGCCCAGGGCGGAAACAGATACGCAGTATTTT. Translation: CASSRPRAETDTQYF.

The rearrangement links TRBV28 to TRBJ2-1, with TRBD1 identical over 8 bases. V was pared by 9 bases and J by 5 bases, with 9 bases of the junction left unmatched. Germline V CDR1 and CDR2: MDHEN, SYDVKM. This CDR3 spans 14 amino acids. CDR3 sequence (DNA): TGTGCCAGTCACAGGGGGGCAGTGAACAATGAGCAGTTCTTC. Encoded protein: CASHRGAVNNEQFF.